This TCR beta chain was captured by sequencing in a study of blood T cell repertoires in COVID-19. Turning to the study itself: From the United States, Italy and Spain came samples of acute and convalescent COVID-19. PBMCs, B-cell-depleted T cells, or T cells were the source of the cDNA or gDNA that made up the material.

Study processing details: By means of reference gene primer amplification, nucleated cell counts were estimated. Profiling relied on immunoSEQ multiplex PCR, and the TCRdb table lists in-frame clones only, not all of them. The DNA was the basis for D and trimming; V, J and clone size are from that table. This sample has 150,000 to 200,000 clones, with 65% to 85% found just once. There are 17 residues in the CDR3. CDR1 is MNHEY, CDR2 SVGEGT, per germline. V dropped 3 bases and J dropped 7 bases, with 22 bases sitting between them. The sequenced sample was peripheral blood. The V and J genes are TRBV6-2 or TRBV6-3 and TRBJ2-1; D possibly corresponds to TRBD2 (7 bases). This clonotype was sampled from a man in his 60s with active or convalescent COVID-19. Written as DNA, the CDR3 is TGTGCCAGCAGTTATCCCCGCGGGGGCCCAGGAGGGAATGAGCAGTTCTTC. It yields the protein CASSYPRGGPGGNEQFF.